Given below is one T cell receptor beta chain in context. Its target is unknown. This sample is part of a study of tumor-infiltrating lymphocytes in localized non-small cell lung cancer. Notes on the study in general: Available tissue quantity limited TCR sequencing to a patient subset. Different pieces of the same tissue went to different assays, confounding technical variation with intratumor heterogeneity.

TCRdb's table, derived via immunoSEQ multiplex PCR, lists solely in-frame clones and lacks some. The repertoire includes some 13,000 clones, approximately 81% of them detected once, and 14% sits in the top ten. The germline V gene has CDR1 MDHEN and CDR2 SYDVKM. Trimming removed 3 bases from V and 9 bases from J, with 14 bases in between. This CDR3 comprises 13 residues. The rearrangement uses TRBV28 and TRBJ2-5, with D maybe TRBD2 (5 bases). This sequence was found in a human donor with non-small cell lung cancer. The sample consisted of uninvolved lung tissue not adjacent to the tumor. The CDR3 loop is CASSLRAGRAQYF. The CDR3 DNA reads TGTGCCAGCAGTTTGAGGGCCGGTCGGGCCCAGTACTTC.